The T cell receptor beta chain described here comes from a study of T cell responses to AZD1222 COVID-19 vaccine listed by TCRdb under 2021. For the wider study: A total of approximately 230 trial participants underwent TCR sequencing, of whom nearly 210 received two doses of AZD1222 and some 26 received two doses of the MenACWY control vaccine. Trial participants were enrolled into age subgroups of 18-55, 56-69 and 70-plus years, which contained approximately 150, 30 and 60 TCR-sequenced participants, respectively.

On the study overall, not on this receptor specifically: In the small 56-69-year group, the increase in depth fell short of significance, most likely because of low power. Because no day 14 peak-response samples were available, repertoires were characterized only after the peak T cell response. Participants were mostly white British and included more females than males, and it was suggested by the authors that clonal diversity may have been underestimated. Conclusions about previously exposed vaccinees are limited because only a handful of AZD1222 recipients were SARS-CoV-2 seropositive at baseline. CD4 TCRs associated with the vaccine covered the entire spike protein, and the dominant responses were in regions 160-218 and 743-854. After two AZD1222 doses, both the breadth and the depth of spike-specific TCRs were significantly higher than at day 0 and than in MenACWY recipients. Reportedly, close to half of the unique spike-specific TCRs recognized epitopes lying outside the regions that are mutated in the B.1.351 and B.1.1.7 variants.

The CDR3 regions of human TCRbeta chains were analyzed by immunosequencing. The paper's data handling went like this. TCRs in the repertoires were compared against a reference library of SARS-CoV-2-specific TCRs that had been generated with the MIRA antigen-specificity platform. Breadth meant the fraction of unique TCRs that were SARS-CoV-2-associated, whereas depth meant the fraction of total T cells that were SARS-CoV-2-associated. Using the MIRA data, every spike-specific TCR was mapped to the spike region that the TCR reacted to and assigned to either a CD4 or a CD8 class. Log10-transformed breadth and depth values were compared by one-way ANOVA with Sidak's multiple comparisons tests. The source is immuneACCESS, and TCRdb retained only in-frame sequences with V and J called. Part of the clones is not carried over; for the studies checked, unresolved V genes explain less than half of this, and the remainder is unexplained. That table is the source of V, J and clone size, and D and trimming were worked out from the DNA. A total of some 120,000 clones appear in this sample, approximately 85% of them only once. Just under 4.5% of the sample is in the top ten clones.

Of note for this clone: No cognate antigen has been identified for it. Qualities for individual bases were not recorded, and no much larger clone is one base off.

The time point label corresponds to: about 28 days (+/-7) after the second vaccine dose. AZD1222 recipients whose second dose came at about 4 weeks and those whose second dose came at about 12 weeks were combined into one group, since spike-specific TCR depth and breadth did not differ between the two schedules. Vaccinee samples came from UK trials COV001 and COV002, including a single-blind randomized controlled phase 2/3 trial of AZD1222 (ChAdOx1 nCoV-19) in healthy adults. For TCRbeta chain sequencing, PBMC samples from trial participants were taken at day 0 and at day 28 after the second dose. The CDR3 goes from the cysteine to the phenylalanine over 14 residues. The CDR3 DNA has 42 bases and is translated from base 1. V is clipped by 4 bases and J by 0 bases, and the sequence between their germline boundaries is 9 bases long. In the germline V gene, CDR1 corresponds to SGHDN and CDR2 to FVKESK.

Sample: peripheral blood, taken 28 days after the second AZD1222 dose. The chain is assembled from TRBV14 and TRBJ1-1; there is no confident call for the D gene. The receptor comes from an adult who received the AZD1222 COVID-19 vaccine. The CDR3 loop reads CASSLQPMNTEAFF. The nucleotide sequence reads as follows: TGTGCCAGCAGCCTGCAGCCTATGAACACTGAAGCTTTCTTT.